This TCR beta chain was identified during a study of T-cell memory formation after mild COVID-19. Across the whole study: There were largely donor-specific TCR clusters. Study-level findings and limits: Contracting clones localized mainly to CM and EM when CD4+ and mainly to EMRA when CD8+. Clones contracting over day 15 to 85 were CD4/CD8 balanced, with later expanders leaning CD4+.

In TCRdb, the 5' RACE reads were re-called with MiXCR into one record per CDR3 protein. The data show under 250,000 distinct CDR3 sequences, with over 9.5% seen just once and approximately 3.3% held by the top ten. In its sample, this clonotype was seen a few times. Antigen unknown. CDR1 and CDR2 (germline): SEHNR, FQNEAQ (reference sequence). Losses at the gene ends were 6 bases for V and 0 bases for J; bases not matched to a gene: 4. There are 15 residues in the CDR3. V usage is TRBV7-9 and J usage is TRBJ1-3; 8 nucleotides align to TRBD1. Sequences were obtained from PBMCs or a T cell subset sorted from them (not recorded which). The TCR was taken from a man in his late teens or twenties who had mild COVID-19 (a few samples of this study predate the infection). Cell type and time point are not known. CDR3 sequence (DNA): TGTGCCAGCAGTGAACAGGGGGGCTCTGGAAACACCATATATTTT. Translating it yields CASSEQGGSGNTIYF.